Listed below are T cell receptor beta chains from one sample, sequenced in a study of shared clonotypes between healthy human individuals. TCRdb keeps only in-frame clones here, not all; method: immunoSEQ multiplex PCR. The repertoire includes hundreds of thousands of clones, 90% to 96% of them detected once, and about 0.064% sits in the top ten. Sequencing input: naive CD4+ T cells sorted from blood. The receptors here all came from a woman aged 30 to 39 in good health. Both conserved end residues are trimmed from each CDR3.

TRBV5-6 | ASSFARSETQY
TRBV18 | ASSSRDSNYGYT
TRBV18 | ASSPRGSGGGNEKLF
TRBV6-1 | ASSTGTGDEQY
TRBV28 | ASSGLTGANWNEQY
TRBV27 | ASSLYGGVSYEQY
TRBV25-1 | ATRGEYRTDTQY
TRBV5-1 | ASRPTGTTFYEQY
TRBV7-8 | ASSLALSTSGRRHEQY
TRBV18 | ASSPPPTQETQY
TRBV6-1 | ASSARDPKGEKLF
TRBV28 | ASSPPGTPYEQY
TRBV7-2 | ASSEGLAGGYEQF
TRBV28 | ASSFLTEAF
TRBV11-2 | ASSRIWTGTDGNTIY
TRBV5-1 | ASSGRDGGNEQF
TRBV5-1 | ASSLVGRTDSGNTIY
TRBV28 | ASSLGQGVYGYT
TRBV5-1 | ASSLGLAGGPDEQY
TRBV6-6 | ASRGEGSYNEQF
TRBV12-2 | ASRLRRELYGYT
TRBV27 | ASSPNGGTEAF
TRBV6-5 | ASSYSNTGNIQY
TRBV5-1 | ASSLGLLVREQY
TRBV5-1 | ASSLRGTGNTIY
TRBV29-1 | SVALVPRTLGAEAF
TRBV5-1 | ASSLPGNTIY
TRBV28 | ASNRGSFGGYT
TRBV11-2 | ASSLAGGNEQF
TRBV7-2 | ASSPGLAGVSEQF
TRBV25-1 | ASSRTGRRNTIY